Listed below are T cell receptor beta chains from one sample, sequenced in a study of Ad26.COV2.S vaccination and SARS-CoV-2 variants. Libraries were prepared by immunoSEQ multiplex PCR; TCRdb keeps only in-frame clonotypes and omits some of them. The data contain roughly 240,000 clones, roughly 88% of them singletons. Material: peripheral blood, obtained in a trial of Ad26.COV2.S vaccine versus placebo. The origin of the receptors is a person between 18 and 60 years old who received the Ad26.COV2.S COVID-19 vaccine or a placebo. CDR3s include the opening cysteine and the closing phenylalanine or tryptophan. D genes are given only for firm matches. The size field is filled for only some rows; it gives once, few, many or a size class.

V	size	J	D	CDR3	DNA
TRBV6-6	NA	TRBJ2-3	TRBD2	CASSLYLQRGSTDTQYF	TGTGCCAGCAGTCTATACCTTCAGCGGGGCAGCACAGATACGCAGTATTTT
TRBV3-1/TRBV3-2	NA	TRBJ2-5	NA	CASSQGVGSQYF	TGTGCCAGCAGCCAAGGGGTGGGTTCCCAGTACTTC
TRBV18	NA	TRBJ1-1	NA	CASSPPSVAGTEAFF	TGTGCCAGCTCACCACCGTCAGTTGCAGGGACTGAAGCTTTCTTT
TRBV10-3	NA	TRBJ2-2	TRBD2	CASTSGANTGELFF	TGTGCCTCGACTAGCGGGGCTAACACCGGGGAGCTGTTTTTT
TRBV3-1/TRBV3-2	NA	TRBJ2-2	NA	CASSVQGGVGTGELFF	TGTGCCAGCAGTGTCCAGGGGGGAGTCGGGACCGGGGAGCTGTTTTTT
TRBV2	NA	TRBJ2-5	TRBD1	CASSGRQGAETETQYF	TGTGCCAGCAGTGGACGACAGGGGGCAGAGACGGAGACCCAGTACTTC
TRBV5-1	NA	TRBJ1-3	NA	CASSVTHGNTIYF	TGCGCCAGCAGCGTAACACATGGGAACACCATATATTTT
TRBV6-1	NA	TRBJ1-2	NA	CASSEGGNGYTF	TGTGCCAGCAGTGAAGGGGGGAACGGCTACACCTTC
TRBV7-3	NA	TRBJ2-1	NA	CASSPRDLPYNEQFF	TGTGCCAGCAGCCCCCGGGACCTCCCCTACAATGAGCAGTTCTTC
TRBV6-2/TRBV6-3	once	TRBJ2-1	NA	CASSYSIRAGNNEQFF	TGTGCCAGCAGTTACTCGATAAGAGCGGGTAACAATGAGCAGTTCTTC
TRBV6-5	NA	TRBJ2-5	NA	CASSYDKATQYF	TGTGCCAGCAGTTACGACAAAGCGACCCAGTACTTC
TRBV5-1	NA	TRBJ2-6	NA	CASSPDQSQAGANVLTF	TGCGCCAGCAGCCCGGATCAATCACAGGCTGGGGCCAACGTCCTGACTTTC
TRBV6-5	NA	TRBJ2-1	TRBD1	CASSTGQGAAEQFF	TGTGCCAGCAGCACGGGACAGGGGGCCGCTGAGCAGTTCTTC
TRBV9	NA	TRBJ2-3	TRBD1	CASSQGADTQYF	TGTGCCAGCAGCCAGGGGGCAGATACGCAGTATTTT
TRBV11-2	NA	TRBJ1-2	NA	CASSLGVVFNYGYTF	TGTGCCAGCAGCTTAGGAGTGGTTTTTAACTATGGCTACACCTTC
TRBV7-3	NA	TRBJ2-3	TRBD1	CASSLSGTGTDTQYF	TGTGCCAGCAGCTTATCCGGGACAGGTACAGATACGCAGTATTTT
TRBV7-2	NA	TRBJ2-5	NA	CASSGSGRYEETQYF	TGTGCCAGCAGCGGATCGGGACGGTATGAAGAGACCCAGTACTTC
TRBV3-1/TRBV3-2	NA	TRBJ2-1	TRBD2	CASSQGGLAGGDNEQFF	TGTGCCAGCAGCCAAGGAGGACTAGCGGGAGGGGACAATGAGCAGTTCTTC
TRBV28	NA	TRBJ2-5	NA	CASSLGGGWLGATQYF	TGTGCCAGCAGCCTGGGAGGGGGCTGGTTGGGGGCAACCCAGTACTTC
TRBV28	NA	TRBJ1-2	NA	CATAYSNYGYTF	TGTGCCACCGCCTACTCTAACTATGGCTACACCTTC
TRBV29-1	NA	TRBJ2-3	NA	CSAGGSTDTQYF	TGCAGCGCGGGCGGGAGCACAGATACGCAGTATTTT
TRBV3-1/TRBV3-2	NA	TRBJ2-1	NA	CASSQPRGPYNEQFF	TGTGCCAGCAGCCAACCGCGGGGCCCGTACAATGAGCAGTTCTTC
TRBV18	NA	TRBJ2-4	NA	CASSPPSRRGIGKNIQYF	TGTGCCAGCTCACCACCCTCCCGGAGGGGGATAGGCAAAAACATTCAGTACTTC
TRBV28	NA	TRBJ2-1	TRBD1	CASSPLRDRGLNEQFF	TGTGCCAGCAGTCCACTCCGGGACAGGGGGCTCAATGAGCAGTTCTTC
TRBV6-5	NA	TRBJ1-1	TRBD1	CASSTYRGNTEAFF	TGTGCCAGCAGTACGTACAGGGGGAACACTGAAGCTTTCTTT
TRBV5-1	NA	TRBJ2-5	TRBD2	CASSFGLAGAETQYF	TGCGCCAGCAGCTTCGGACTAGCGGGAGCAGAGACCCAGTACTTC
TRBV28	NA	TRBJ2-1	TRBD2	CASSPPGTSGYNEQFF	TGTGCCAGCAGTCCACCTGGGACTAGCGGCTACAATGAGCAGTTCTTC
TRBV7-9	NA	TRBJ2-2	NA	CASSLARGGTNTGELFF	TGTGCCAGCAGCTTAGCGCGAGGAGGGACGAACACCGGGGAGCTGTTTTTT
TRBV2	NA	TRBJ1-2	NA	CASSEGDSNYGYTF	TGTGCCAGCAGTGAAGGGGACTCTAACTATGGCTACACCTTC
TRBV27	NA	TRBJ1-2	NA	CASSGGSNYGYTF	TGTGCCAGCAGTGGGGGGAGTAACTATGGCTACACCTTC